This TCR beta chain was retrieved from a study of identifying expanded T cells in peripheral blood (dated by TCRdb to about 2019). Background for the entire study: Technical replicates were generated by sequencing separate aliquots of the same genomic DNA pool, and four replicates were compared pairwise. What the research found in general, with its limitations: Both the number of clones called differentially abundant and the false-positive rate were significantly reduced by the beta-binomial model across all healthy-donor time intervals. The binomial model flagged approximately 1.2 differentially abundant clones between technical replicates but around 15 over roughly 2 weeks and 19 over about four weeks. Variance in clone template counts between approximately two-week samples significantly increased with total template count across all healthy donors. The authors expected that biological variance in healthy repertoires might rise further over much longer intervals, such as months to years.

During the collection period, no infections or other immune events were recorded for the healthy donors. Blood repertoires from healthy donors were used as a training cohort for calibrating time-dependent variance in a beta-binomial model of differential abundance of T-cell clones. The training cohort was composed of some ten healthy donors, 3 female and 7 male. An age range of roughly 25 to 65 years, with an average of roughly 40 years, was recorded for the donors. Whole blood, obtained from a commercial supplier, was collected from each healthy donor at three time points spaced roughly 2 weeks apart. Genomic DNA was extracted from unsorted whole blood for immunosequencing. For this clone: Its target antigen remains unknown. No much larger clone is present one base from it, and per-base qualities are unavailable.

TCRbeta CDR3 regions were profiled with the immunoSEQ Assay using bias-controlled multiplex PCR amplification of genomic DNA. The authors processed their data as follows. To quantify the absolute abundance of each unique TCRbeta CDR3 region, the sequences were collapsed and filtered. Differential abundance was tested with a binomial (Fisher-equivalent) model and with a beta-binomial model adding time-dependent variance fitted from healthy donors. Clones with fewer than 5 combined templates were excluded, and clones with Benjamini-Hochberg FDR below 0.01 were called differentially abundant. In the beta-binomial model, variance was expressed as a function of the total template count across the two samples, in the form v = (b*log(k)+a)^2. TCRdb provides this immuneACCESS table in a form limited to in-frame rearrangements. Some clones are lacking; in checked studies, under half of them reflect an unresolved V gene, and why the rest are absent is not known. The DNA was the basis for D and trimming; V, J and clone size are from that table. Here the sample has around 60,000 clones; around 83% occur a single time. The top ten clones comprise approximately 19% of the sample.

V was cut back by 6 bases and J by 4 bases, leaving a gap of 15 bases between them. CDR1 MNHNS and CDR2 SASEGT are derived from the germline V gene. The CDR3 numbers 14 residues from cysteine through phenylalanine. Only CDR3 DNA is held: 42 bases, read in frame from base 1. This TCR was sampled from a person aged 18-70 years in good health. Sequencing input: blood. Recombination linked TRBV6-1 to TRBJ1-2; the D region possibly corresponds to TRBD1 (5 bases align). The DNA sequence reads TGTGCCAGCAGAACCCACGGCAGGGCCTATGGCTACACCTTC. Its product reads: CASRTHGRAYGYTF.